The clone carrying this T cell receptor (beta chain) was detected a few times. The data derive from a study of identical twins. The CDR3 length is 15 residues. Trimming took 4 bases from V and 2 from J, leaving 12 bases between them. Germline lookup yields CDR1 SGHRS and CDR2 YFSETQ. Each CDR3 protein gets one entry after TCRdb re-called the 5' RACE reads with MiXCR. The data show a few hundred thousand distinct CDR3 sequences, 7% to 9.5% seen once. The chain recombines TRBV5-1 with TRBJ1-4, with D hard to call. Sequences were obtained from naive T cells sorted from blood. The origin of this receptor is a woman aged 45-60 years in good health. CDR3 loop: CASSRRRGTNEKLFF. The CDR3 DNA reads as TGCGCCAGCAGCAGAAGACGAGGGACTAATGAAAAACTGTTTTTT.